This T cell receptor (beta chain) came from a study of T cell changes during pregnancy in multiple sclerosis. Sequenced by immunoSEQ multiplex PCR; TCRdb stores in-frame clones only, minus some. The table shows 40,000 or so clones, with 90% occurring only once. Trimming took 2 bases from V and 6 from J, leaving 14 bases between them. CDR1 and CDR2 from the germline V gene are MDHEN and SYDVKM. This CDR3 is 14 amino acids long. The origin of this receptor is a female donor in good health, enrolled as a control in a pregnancy study. The sequencing used peripheral blood, collected in the third trimester of pregnancy. The chain carries TRBV28 and TRBJ2-7, with TRBD1 as a possible D gene (6 bases). CDR3 DNA sequence: TGTGCCAGCAGTTTAGCAGGGGTCCTAGGCGAGCAGTACTTC. As protein: CASSLAGVLGEQYF. The variable domain in full, with the rest retrieved from reference TRBV28 and TRBJ2-7, is DVKVTQSSRYLVKRTGEKVFLECVQDMDHENMFWYRQDPGLGLRLIYFSYDVKMKEKGDIPEGYSVSREKKERFSLILESASTNQTSMYLCASSLAGVLGEQYFGPGTRLTVT.